The T cell receptor (beta chain) described here comes from a study of cytomegalovirus exposure and HLA in healthy donors. In the study overall: Genetic ancestry analysis placed more than 80% of the roughly 400 donors that were genotyped in the Caucasian-associated cluster. General study points: Reports described diagnosis of cytomegalovirus status by the classifier as highly specific and sensitive.

Germline CDR1 reads SGHTA; CDR2 reads FQGNSA. This CDR3 region has 13 residues. The ends were cut back, 5 bases at V and 3 bases at J, with 8 bases in the middle. The PCR employed 60 Vbeta primers together with 13 Jbeta primers. Here immunoSEQ multiplex PCR was the method, and the copy in TCRdb shows in-frame clones only, minus some. The sample consists of roughly 120,000 clones, roughly 80% of them appearing once. Remarks on this clone: Its antigen is unknown.

The genes are TRBV7-2 and TRBJ1-3, with unresolved D. This receptor was identified in a man younger than 45 in good health and CMV-seronegative. Sequencing used PBMCs. The CDR3 region has the DNA TGTGCCAGCAGCCTCGAGGTTGGAAACACCATATATTTT. It codes for CASSLEVGNTIYF.